The rows below give T cell receptor beta chains drawn from one sample of a study of T cell repertoires in cytomegalovirus infection. No antigens are known for them. A single record per CDR3 protein comes from TCRdb applying MiXCR to the reads. The repertoire consists of fewer than 1,000,000 distinct CDR3 sequences, with less than 40% occurring once and the leading ten covering around 15%. This specimen was cultured CD8+ T cells from PBMCs, taken from culture after CMV antigen stimulation. The receptors here all came from a human donor in good health (CMV status not recorded). Some clones in this sample may be carry-over from other donors' samples. Both conserved end residues are part of each CDR3. The D gene is left open where the match is weak. A clone size is listed for some rows: how often the clone was seen (once, few, many), or a class if it is expanded.

>-|TRBV12-3/TRBV12-4|TRBJ1-1|many
TGTGCCACCCTAGGGAGGGGATGGGGAAACACTGAAGCTTTCTTT
CATLGRGWGNTEAFF
>-|TRBV6-1|TRBJ2-7|few
TGTGCCAGCAAATTGACTAGGACCTACGAGCAGTACTTC
CASKLTRTYEQYF
>-|TRBV6-5|TRBJ2-2|once
TGTGCCAGCAGTTACTCGCGGGTGGGCGGGGAGCTGTTTTTT
CASSYSRVGGELFF
>TRBD1|TRBV19|TRBJ2-2|few
TGTGCCAGTAGTACCCACCCGGGACAGAGGGACACCGGGGAGCTGTTTTTT
CASSTHPGQRDTGELFF
>TRBD1|TRBV7-9|TRBJ2-1|few
TGTGCCAGCAGCTCTACCGGGACAGGATACGGGCAGTTCTTC
CASSSTGTGYGQFF
>TRBD2|TRBV4-1|TRBJ2-3|-
TGCGCCAGCAGCCAAGATGGCGGGGGGGCCTGGACAGATACGCAGTATTTT
CASSQDGGGAWTDTQYF
>-|TRBV6-2/TRBV6-3|TRBJ2-3|-
TGTGCCAGCAGTTATGGAGACTATGCCACAGATACGCAGTATTTT
CASSYGDYATDTQYF
>-|TRBV19|TRBJ2-3|-
TGTGCCAGTAGTATTGGGGGGAAGAGAGATACGCAGTATTTT
CASSIGGKRDTQYF
>-|TRBV11-2|TRBJ2-4|few
TGTGCCAGCAGCTTAGTGGGCCGGGCCAAAAACATTCAGTACTTC
CASSLVGRAKNIQYF
>-|TRBV24-1|TRBJ1-5|-
TGTGCCACCAGTGTCTCGGGGCTGGGCAATCAGCCCCAGCATTTT
CATSVSGLGNQPQHF
>-|TRBV12-3/TRBV12-4|TRBJ1-6|-
TGTGCCAGCAGAGAGGACAGCCATAATTCACCCCTCCACTTT
CASREDSHNSPLHF
>-|TRBV4-2|TRBJ1-4|-
TGTGCCAGCAGCCCCATTGGGGCTAATGAAAAACTGTTTTTT
CASSPIGANEKLFF
>-|TRBV7-9|TRBJ1-1|-
TGTGCCAGCAGCTCACTAATCGGAGAAGGGAGCACTGAAGCTTTCTTT
CASSSLIGEGSTEAFF
>-|TRBV3-1|TRBJ2-5|-
TGTGCCAGCAGCCAAGGGTACCTACAGGGAGTTCTAGGAGAGACCCAGTACTTC
CASSQGYLQGVLGETQYF
>-|TRBV19|TRBJ2-1|-
TGTGCCAGTAGTATAGTAAGCTCCGGTGAGCAGTTCTTC
CASSIVSSGEQFF
>-|TRBV23-1|TRBJ2-3|-
TGCGCCAGCAGTCAATCGTTGACAGTCCACCGGGGTGGCACAGATACGCAGTATTTT
CASSQSLTVHRGGTDTQYF
>-|TRBV12-3/TRBV12-4|TRBJ1-3|-
TGTGCCAGCAGTCCGCCGGGAAGCGGAAACACCATATATTTT
CASSPPGSGNTIYF
>TRBD1|TRBV27|TRBJ1-1|-
TGTGCCAGCAGTTCCCTGGACAGGGGAGGTGAAGCTTTCTTT
CASSSLDRGGEAFF
>-|TRBV7-9|TRBJ1-1|many
TGTGCCAGCAGCTTAGCGCGACAAGGGAACACTGAAGCTTTCTTT
CASSLARQGNTEAFF
>TRBD1|TRBV29-1|TRBJ1-1|-
TGCAGCGTTCTAGGCAGACAGGGCGGGAACACTGAAGCTTTCTTT
CSVLGRQGGNTEAFF
>-|TRBV7-2|TRBJ2-1|-
TGTGCCAGCCAGACCCAGGGGAGCTCCTACAATGAGCAGTTCTTC
CASQTQGSSYNEQFF
>TRBD2|TRBV24-1|TRBJ2-3|-
TGTGCCACCAGGAGCGGGGGTTACACAGATACGCAGTATTTT
CATRSGGYTDTQYF
>TRBD1|TRBV7-2|TRBJ1-2|many
TGTGCCAGCAGCTTACCGGGACAGGACTATGGCTACACCTTC
CASSLPGQDYGYTF
>-|TRBV15|TRBJ1-1|many
TGTGCCACCAGCACCTCACCAGGATTGGAAGCTTTCTTT
CATSTSPGLEAFF
>-|TRBV2|TRBJ2-1|few
TGTGCCAGCAGTGAAGCGCGGGGAATCTACAATGAGCAGTTCTTC
CASSEARGIYNEQFF
>-|TRBV7-9|TRBJ2-5|-
TGTGCCAGCAGCTTAGCCGCGGCTAGCCAAGAGACCCAGTACTTC
CASSLAAASQETQYF
>TRBD2|TRBV7-6|TRBJ2-1|-
TGTGCCAGCAGCACCCCCGGCGGGGGGGTTCATTTAGCGAATGAGCAGTTCTTC
CASSTPGGGVHLANEQFF
>-|TRBV20-1|TRBJ1-2|few
TGCAGTGCTCCCGGGACGGACCACTATGGCTACACCTTC
CSAPGTDHYGYTF
>-|TRBV7-2|TRBJ2-6|many
TGTGCCAGCAGCTTAGTAAGGCAGGGTACTACTGGGGCCAACGTCCTGACTTTC
CASSLVRQGTTGANVLTF
>-|TRBV12-3/TRBV12-4|TRBJ2-7|-
TGTGCCAGCACCCCGACTGGGGGCGCCTACGAGCAGTACTTC
CASTPTGGAYEQYF
>TRBD1|TRBV5-1|TRBJ1-2|-
TGCGCCAGCAGCTTGACAGGGGCGCCTACTAACTATGGCTACACCTTC
CASSLTGAPTNYGYTF
>-|TRBV9|TRBJ2-3|few
TGTGCCAGCAGCGTGGACGGGGCCACAGATACGCAGTATTTT
CASSVDGATDTQYF
>TRBD2|TRBV19|TRBJ2-3|-
TGTGCCAGTAGTATCCCTACTAGCGGGGCGACAGATACGCAGTATTTT
CASSIPTSGATDTQYF
>-|TRBV3-1|TRBJ2-3|-
TGTGCCAGCAGCCAAGAAAGGGCCGATACGCAGTATTTT
CASSQERADTQYF
>-|TRBV12-3/TRBV12-4|TRBJ2-1|few
TGTGCCAGCAGTTTTAGAGTATATGAGCAGTTCTTC
CASSFRVYEQFF
>-|TRBV20-1|TRBJ1-2|once
TGCAGTGCTACCGCGCGGGACGCCTATGGCTACACCTTC
CSATARDAYGYTF
>-|TRBV7-9|TRBJ2-5|-
TGTGCCGACGGGGACCTAAAAGAGACCCAGTACTTC
CADGDLKETQYF
>TRBD2|TRBV7-8|TRBJ2-4|few
TGTGCCAGCGTAGCGGGAGACAAAAACATTCAGTACTTC
CASVAGDKNIQYF
>-|TRBV18|TRBJ1-1|-
TGTGCCAGCTCAGCGAAACGGGACGGTGACTTTGAAGCTTTCTTT
CASSAKRDGDFEAFF
>-|TRBV25-1|TRBJ1-2|-
TGTGCCAGCAGTGAAAAGAGGTTCTATGGCTACACCTTC
CASSEKRFYGYTF
>-|TRBV4-1|TRBJ1-3|few
TGCGCCAGCAGCCAAGATTTAGGACACCCGATTGGAAACACCATATATTTT
CASSQDLGHPIGNTIYF
>TRBD1|TRBV12-3/TRBV12-4|TRBJ2-7|few
TGTGCCACTGGACAGGGGAGCTCCTACGAGCAGTACTTC
CATGQGSSYEQYF
>TRBD1|TRBV7-9|TRBJ1-1|-
TGTGCCAGCAGCTTACCACCCTTGGACAGGGACGACACTGAAGCTTTCTTT
CASSLPPLDRDDTEAFF
>TRBD1|TRBV23-1|TRBJ1-5|-
TGCGCCAGCCCCCGGGGCAGGGGGTCAAATCAGCCCCAGCATTTT
CASPRGRGSNQPQHF
>TRBD2|TRBV11-2|TRBJ2-4|-
TGTGCCAGCAGTTCTCGCGGGAGGGCCTCCTTTATAGCCAAAAACATTCAGTACTTC
CASSSRGRASFIAKNIQYF
>-|TRBV5-5|TRBJ1-4|-
TGTGCCAGCAGCTTTTGGACAGCTGCAACTAATGAAAAACTGTTTTTT
CASSFWTAATNEKLFF
>-|TRBV7-2|TRBJ2-3|-
TGTGCCAGCAGCCAGTGGGACACCAATACGCAGTATTTT
CASSQWDTNTQYF
>-|TRBV12-3/TRBV12-4|TRBJ1-5|many
TGTGCCAGCAGTTTAATGACGGGGGATCAGCCCCAGCATTTT
CASSLMTGDQPQHF
>-|TRBV20-1|TRBJ1-2|-
TGCAGTGCTCCGGACAGCGCACTTGGCTACACCTTC
CSAPDSALGYTF
>-|TRBV7-6|TRBJ2-1|many
TGTGCCAGCAGCTTAGCGGCCGACTTAATTGAGCAGTTCTTC
CASSLAADLIEQFF
>TRBD2|TRBV7-6|TRBJ2-2|few
TGTGCCAGCAGCATAGAAGCGGGACTAGCGGGGGGGCCGGTCACCGGGGAGCTGTTTTTT
CASSIEAGLAGGPVTGELFF
>TRBD1|TRBV27|TRBJ2-2|-
TGTGCCAGCAGTCCCCCGGGACAGGGGGGTTCCGGGGAGCTGTTTTTT
CASSPPGQGGSGELFF
>TRBD2|TRBV4-2|TRBJ2-1|-
TGTGCCAGCAGCCCCGGACTAGCAGCGACGAATGAGCAGTTCTTC
CASSPGLAATNEQFF
>TRBD2|TRBV12-3/TRBV12-4|TRBJ2-2|few
TGTGCCAGCAGTTCGGCGGGGGAGACCGGGGAGCTGTTTTTT
CASSSAGETGELFF
>-|TRBV6-1|TRBJ1-3|many
TGTGCCAGCACCTTGACTCGAGGTTCTGGAAACACCATATATTTT
CASTLTRGSGNTIYF
>-|TRBV4-3|TRBJ1-2|-
TGCGCCAGCAGCCAGAGGGCACGTTATGGCTACACCTTC
CASSQRARYGYTF
>-|TRBV9|TRBJ2-7|-
TGTGCCAGCAGCGTAGAGGAGGGCTCCTACGAGCAGTACTTC
CASSVEEGSYEQYF